The source of this T cell receptor beta chain is a study of blood T cell repertoires in COVID-19. The V and J ends lost 7 bases and 8 bases respectively, with 23 bases between them. Germline CDR1 MDHEN, CDR2 SYDVKM. The CDR3 consists of 15 residues. Produced via immunoSEQ multiplex PCR; TCRdb's table is partial and in-frame only. The sample has 230,000 or so clones, 88% seen once. The origin of this receptor is a woman aged 50 to 65 with acute COVID-19. The sequencing sample was made of PBMCs or T cells enriched from blood (not recorded which). This chain uses TRBV28 with TRBJ1-1; D is unresolved. CDR3 sequence: CASTLQSGWWFEAFF. The CDR3 DNA reads as TGTGCCAGCACCCTACAGTCGGGGTGGTGGTTCGAAGCTTTCTTT.